The clone carrying this T cell receptor beta chain was picked up a small number of times. The CDR3 loop spans 13 amino acids. Germline V gene data show CDR1 as LGHDT and CDR2 as YNNKEL (reference sequence). J was trimmed by 6 bases and V by 5 bases; bases with no gene match: 6. The sample comes from a study of patients and donors after allogeneic stem cell transplantation. A single record per CDR3 protein comes from TCRdb applying MiXCR to the RT-PCR reads. The sample lists 920,000 or so distinct CDR3 sequences; around 17% were seen once. V is TRBV3-1 and J is TRBJ2-7; 8 nucleotides match TRBD1. This receptor was identified in a human donor who was either an allogeneic HSCT recipient or a stem cell or donor lymphocyte infusion donor (not recorded which). It is not recorded whose cells these are; they may come from a transplant donor. The sample consisted of blood, either unsorted or a sorted T cell fraction (not recorded which). CDR3 in DNA: TGTGCCAGCAGCACCCGGACAGGGCCCGAGCAGTACTTC. Protein product: CASSTRTGPEQYF.